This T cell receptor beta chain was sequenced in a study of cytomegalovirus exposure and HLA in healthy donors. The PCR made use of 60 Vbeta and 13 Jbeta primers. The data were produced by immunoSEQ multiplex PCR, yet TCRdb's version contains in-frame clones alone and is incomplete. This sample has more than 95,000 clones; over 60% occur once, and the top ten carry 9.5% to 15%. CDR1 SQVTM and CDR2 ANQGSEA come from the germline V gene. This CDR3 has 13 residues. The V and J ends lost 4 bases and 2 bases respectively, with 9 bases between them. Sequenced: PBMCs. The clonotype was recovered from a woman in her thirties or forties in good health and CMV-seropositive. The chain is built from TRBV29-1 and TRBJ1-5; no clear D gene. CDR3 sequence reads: CSVVSGGNQPQHF. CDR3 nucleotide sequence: TGCAGCGTTGTTTCCGGGGGCAATCAGCCCCAGCATTTT.